The entry below describes one T cell receptor (beta chain). Germline CDR1 is SGHNT and CDR2 is YYREEE (reference sequence). Trimming took off 4 bases at V and 8 bases at J, with 21 bases between the two ends. This CDR3 region has 15 residues. The sample comes from a study of blood T cell repertoires in COVID-19. Turning to the study itself: From T cells, B-cell-depleted T cells, or PBMCs came the material, which was cDNA or gDNA.

Only in-frame clones appear in the TCRdb table, and some are missing; sequencing was by immunoSEQ multiplex PCR. The sample lists tens of thousands of clones, 89% occurring once. Material for sequencing was peripheral blood. The sequence came from a man between 70 and 80 years old with active or convalescent COVID-19. The V call is TRBV5-4, the J call TRBJ1-2; tentatively, D is TRBD1 (6 bases). Here the CDR3 DNA reads TGTGCCAGCAGCGACTACAGGGTAAGGGTCGGCGGCTACACCTTC. Translation: CASSDYRVRVGGYTF. The whole variable domain, filled in from reference TRBV5-4 and TRBJ1-2, reads ETGVTQSPTHLIKTRGQQVTLRCSSQSGHNTVSWYQQALGQGPQFIFQYYREEENGRGNFPPRFSGLQFPNYSSELNVNALELDDSALYLCASSDYRVRVGGYTFGSGTRLTVV.